These 18 T cell receptor beta chains were all obtained from the same sample, sequenced in a study of breast tumors, draining lymph nodes, adjacent tissues. Each CDR3 protein gets one entry after TCRdb re-called the multiplex PCR reads with MiXCR. This sample has approximately 60,000 distinct CDR3 sequences, with less than 60% found just once. Sequencing used breast tumor tissue. Every receptor here comes from a female donor with breast cancer. Some clones in this sample may be carry-over from other donors' samples.

V and J are TRBV5-6 and TRBJ2-5; the D call may be TRBD1 or TRBD2 (6 bases each). Trimming left V 4 bases short and J 5 bases short, with 12 bases between. Looked up from germline, CDR1 is SGHDT and CDR2 is YYEEEE. The CDR3 consists of 13 residues. CDR3 in DNA: TGTGCCAGCAGCGAGGAGGGGGGCGAGACCCAGTACTTC. Protein: CASSEEGGETQYF.

V and J are TRBV25-1 and TRBJ1-3; D call uncertain. Trimming removed 1 base at V and 0 bases at J, with 4 bases between. The CDR3 is 14 amino acids. The germline CDR1 and CDR2 sequences are MGHDK and SYGVNS. CDR3 DNA sequence: TGTGCCAGCAGTGAATCAGGCTCTGGAAACACCATATATTTT. It is translated as CASSESGSGNTIYF.

Notes on this clonotype: A read error is possible here, since a much larger clone lies one base away. V and J are TRBV15 and TRBJ1-1; D is uncertain. CDR3 length: 16 amino acids. V lost 3 bases and J 4 bases, leaving 18 bases between the germline ends. Germline values: CDR1 LNHNV, CDR2 YYDKDF (reference sequence). The CDR3 bases are TGTGCCACCAGCAGGGGGAAGGGAGGGTCGGTCACTGAAGCTTTCTTT. This sequence encodes CATSRGKGGSVTEAFF.

This clonotype was observed many times. J is TRBJ1-5 and V is TRBV2; 12 bases agree with TRBD1. The germline gives CDR1 SNHLY, CDR2 FYNNEI. The CDR3 covers 14 residues. The ends lost 6 bases at V and 7 bases at J; junction bases unmatched: 4. In DNA form, the CDR3 reads TGTGCCAGCAGCTGGGACAGGGGGCACCAGCCCCAGCATTTT. Protein: CASSWDRGHQPQHF.

The V call is TRBV20-1, the J call TRBJ2-1; 9 bases match TRBD2. The trim removed 2 bases at V and 9 bases at J, leaving 14 bases unmatched. CDR1 is DFQATT, CDR2 SNEGSKA, per germline (reference sequence). The CDR3 is made up of 16 amino acids. Written as DNA, the CDR3 is TGCAGTGCTAGAAACCCCGGGACTAGCACGAGTGGTGAGCAGTTCTTC. This translates into CSARNPGTSTSGEQFF.

The chain couples TRBV6-2 or TRBV6-3 to TRBJ2-3; tentatively, D is TRBD2 (6 bases). Trimming left V 5 bases short and J 4 bases short, with 13 bases between. The germline CDR1 and CDR2 sequences are MNHEY and SVGEGT. This CDR3 has 14 residues. CDR3 amino acids: CASSPGWGADTQYF. CDR3 nucleotides: TGTGCCAGCAGTCCCGGATGGGGGGCAGATACGCAGTATTTT.

This clonotype was seen at least ten times. This rearrangement joins TRBV2 to TRBJ1-2, with no clear D. This CDR3 region has 14 residues. Per the germline V gene, CDR1 is SNHLY and CDR2 is FYNNEI. Trimming removed 0 bases at V and 3 bases at J, with 8 bases between. The CDR3 spells CASSEAVGHYGYTF. The CDR3 region has the DNA TGTGCCAGCAGTGAAGCAGTCGGGCACTATGGCTACACCTTC.

This chain connects TRBV20-1 to TRBJ1-4; 9 nucleotides align to TRBD1. V was pared by 7 bases and J by 11 bases, with 8 bases of the junction left unmatched. Germline CDR1 DFQATT, CDR2 SNEGSKA (reference sequence). This CDR3 has 12 residues. CDR3 amino acids: CSGRGDRDKLFF. The CDR3 bases are TGCAGTGGCAGGGGGGACAGGGACAAACTGTTTTTT.

V gene TRBV20-1 combines with J gene TRBJ1-5, with D possibly matching TRBD1 (5 bases). V lost 6 bases and J 4 bases, leaving 16 bases between the germline ends. Germline lookup yields CDR1 DFQATT and CDR2 SNEGSKA (reference sequence). This CDR3 has 14 residues. The CDR3 spells CSASRGRVNQPQHF. CDR3 nucleotide sequence: TGCAGTGCCTCGAGAGGCAGGGTGAATCAGCCCCAGCATTTT.

This clonotype was detected ten times or more. J is TRBJ2-7 and V is TRBV9, with TRBD1 matching 7 bases. The length of the CDR3 is 14 residues. Germline CDR1 is SGDLS and CDR2 is YYNGEE. Unmatched junction bases numbered 8, after V lost 6 bases and J lost 2 bases. CDR3 residues: CASTSWDRTYEQYF. CDR3 in DNA: TGTGCCAGCACCTCCTGGGACAGAACCTACGAGCAGTACTTC.

This clonotype showed up many times. The gene calls are TRBV11-3 and TRBJ2-5; D is perhaps TRBD1 (5 bases). Trimming took off 8 bases at V and 0 bases at J, with 10 bases between the two ends. Germline-derived CDR1 and CDR2 are SGHNT and YENEEA. CDR3 length: 13 amino acids. The CDR3 DNA follows: TGTGCCAGCTCACAGGCGTACCAAGAGACCCAGTACTTC. Translated, it gives CASSQAYQETQYF.

The sample holds a few counts of this clonotype. A much more abundant neighbour one base away suggests this may be a read error. V is TRBV6-5 and J is TRBJ2-7; D gene ambiguous. V was pared by 6 bases and J by 2 bases, with 14 bases between. Looked up from germline, CDR1 is MNHEY and CDR2 is SVGAGI. The CDR3 loop spans 14 amino acids. CDR3 amino acids: CASRSPRPPYEQYF. CDR3 coding DNA: TGTGCCAGCAGATCCCCGCGCCCTCCCTACGAGCAGTACTTC.

In regard to this clonotype: One junction end does not reproduce the germline sequence, and a read error may be involved. The chain has TRBV29-1 and TRBJ2-3; 9 bases agree with TRBD2. The CDR3 totals 21 residues. Germline-derived CDR1 and CDR2 are SQVTM and ANQGSEA. The CDR3 DNA is TGCAGCGTTGTTTACTACTTAGGGGGGCTAGCGGGACGATCGAGCACAGATCCGCAGTATTTT. Protein sequence: CSVVYYLGGLAGRSSTDPQYF.

The J gene is TRBJ1-2, the V gene TRBV29-1; 7 nucleotides match TRBD1. The V segment lost 8 bases and the J segment 6 bases; nucleotides outside the gene matches: 6. CDR3 length: 11 residues. The germline gives CDR1 SQVTM, CDR2 ANQGSEA. CDR3 residues: CSLTGRNGYTF. Written as DNA, the CDR3 is TGCAGCCTGACAGGGAGGAATGGCTACACCTTC.

In its sample, this clonotype was seen many times. The gene calls are TRBV20-1 and TRBJ2-3; no firm D call. CDR1 DFQATT and CDR2 SNEGSKA come from the germline V gene (reference sequence). The CDR3 totals 13 residues. The V end was cut by 1 base, the J end by 2 bases, with 7 bases between. The CDR3 coding sequence is TGCAGTGCTAGAGCGATCAACACAGATACGCAGTATTTT. It codes for CSARAINTDTQYF.

This chain links TRBV12-3 or TRBV12-4 with TRBJ1-4, with D perhaps matching TRBD1 (5 bases). With 5 bases removed from V and 1 base from J, the gap between germline ends came to 11 bases. This CDR3 comprises 15 residues. The CDR3, as DNA: TGTGCCAGCAGTAGACAGAGGGAAACTAATGAAAAACTGTTTTTT. Its protein is CASSRQRETNEKLFF.

Here the CDR3 reads CASSSPLGAGAADTQYF. In DNA form, the CDR3 reads TGTGCCAGCAGCTCCCCCCTCGGCGCGGGAGCGGCTGATACGCAGTATTTT. The chain combines TRBV11-3 with TRBJ2-3, with 7 bases aligning to TRBD2. CDR1 is SGHNT, CDR2 YENEEA, per germline. The CDR3 has 17 amino acids. The trim removed 4 bases at V and 6 bases at J, leaving 16 bases unmatched.

This clonotype was detected ten times or more. The V and J genes are TRBV6-5 and TRBJ2-1, with 8 bases lining up with TRBD1. J gave up 5 bases and V 5 bases, and 8 bases lay outside the gene matches. The CDR3 spans 15 residues. CDR1 is MNHEY, CDR2 SVGAGI, per germline. Written as DNA, the CDR3 is TGTGCCAGCAGTAGAGACAGGGGTTCAAACAATGAGCAGTTCTTC. Its protein product is CASSRDRGSNNEQFF.